This T cell receptor (beta chain) was profiled in a study of neurological immune-mediated disorders. The table lists this clonotype with many counts. The V gene end was trimmed by 5 bases and the J gene end by 6 bases; junction bases not matched to a gene: 3. This CDR3 spans 15 amino acids. The cDNA was synthesized by means of template-switch 5'RACE, which was carried out with 10-nucleotide random UMIs. TCRdb re-derived calls from the 5' RACE reads in MiXCR, one entry per CDR3 protein. The data hold 55,000 to 75,000 distinct CDR3 sequences, with 12% observed a single time. The material sequenced was PBMCs. This clonotype was sampled from a woman aged 55-70 years with HTLV-1-associated myelopathy (HAM/TSP). The chain couples TRBV12-3 or TRBV12-4 to TRBJ2-2; 13 bases match TRBD2. DNA for the CDR3: TGTGCCAGCAGTCCACTAGCGGGAGGGTCCGGGGAGCTGTTTTTT. Its translation: CASSPLAGGSGELFF.